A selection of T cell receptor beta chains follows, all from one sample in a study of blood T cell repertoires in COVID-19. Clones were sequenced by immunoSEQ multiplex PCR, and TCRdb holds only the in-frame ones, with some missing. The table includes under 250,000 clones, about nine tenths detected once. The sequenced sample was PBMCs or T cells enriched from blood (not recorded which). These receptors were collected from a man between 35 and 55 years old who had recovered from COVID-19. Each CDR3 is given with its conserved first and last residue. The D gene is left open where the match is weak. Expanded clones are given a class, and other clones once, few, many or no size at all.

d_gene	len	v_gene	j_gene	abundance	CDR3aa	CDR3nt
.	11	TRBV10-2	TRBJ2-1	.	CASSDGNWQFF	TGCGCCAGCAGTGACGGGAATTGGCAGTTCTTC
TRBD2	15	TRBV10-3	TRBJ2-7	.	CAISERTSSSYEQYF	TGTGCCATCAGTGAGAGGACTAGCAGCTCCTACGAGCAGTACTTC
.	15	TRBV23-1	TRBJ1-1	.	CASSQGGDPGTEAFF	TGCGCCAGCAGTCAGGGCGGAGATCCGGGAACTGAAGCTTTCTTT
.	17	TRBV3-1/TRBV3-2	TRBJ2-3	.	CASSLDTVLTSTDTQYF	TGTGCCAGCAGCTTGGATACAGTGCTTACTAGCACAGATACGCAGTATTTT
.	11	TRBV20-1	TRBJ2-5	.	CSGQNQETQYF	TGCAGTGGACAGAACCAAGAGACCCAGTACTTC
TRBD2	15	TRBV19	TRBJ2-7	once	CASKPGLAGIYEQYF	TGTGCCAGTAAACCGGGACTAGCGGGTATCTACGAGCAGTACTTC
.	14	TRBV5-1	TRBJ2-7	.	CASSLTGTGREQYF	TGCGCCAGCAGCTTGACGGGAACGGGGAGGGAGCAGTACTTC
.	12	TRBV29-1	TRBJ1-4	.	CSVAGINEKLFF	TGCAGCGTTGCCGGGATTAATGAAAAACTGTTTTTT
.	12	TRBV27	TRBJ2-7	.	CASSLAGGEQYF	TGTGCCAGCAGTTTAGCCGGCGGCGAGCAGTACTTC
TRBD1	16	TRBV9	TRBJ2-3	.	CASSATGTGSTDTQYF	TGTGCCAGCAGCGCCACCGGGACAGGGAGCACAGATACGCAGTATTTT